This T cell receptor beta chain was found in a study of cytomegalovirus exposure and HLA in healthy donors. General study findings and limits: Being productive about 90% or about 30% of the time was typical of most TCR beta V segments in an earlier analysis. Most CMV-associated TCR beta chains were later found to appear HLA-restricted. The likely explanation for a cluster of highly shared sequence variants was sequencing artifact. Reportedly, cytomegalovirus status was diagnosed with high sensitivity and specificity.

Researchers ran the PCR with 60 Vbeta and 13 Jbeta primers. The data were produced by immunoSEQ multiplex PCR, yet TCRdb's version contains in-frame clones alone and is incomplete. The specimen's table records around 140,000 clones. Regarding this clone: Its specificity is unknown.

The CDR3 length is 17 residues. Germline CDR1 is LGHNA and CDR2 is YSLEER. V shed 0 bases and J 1 base; nucleotides not matched to a gene: 7. The receptor's source is a woman in her thirties or forties in good health and CMV-seronegative. The sequenced material came from PBMCs. The chain recombines TRBV4-3 with TRBJ1-2; 8 nucleotides agree with TRBD1. CDR3: CASSQEWAGQGNYGYTF. CDR3 DNA: TGCGCCAGCAGCCAAGAGTGGGCTGGACAGGGTAACTATGGCTACACCTTC.